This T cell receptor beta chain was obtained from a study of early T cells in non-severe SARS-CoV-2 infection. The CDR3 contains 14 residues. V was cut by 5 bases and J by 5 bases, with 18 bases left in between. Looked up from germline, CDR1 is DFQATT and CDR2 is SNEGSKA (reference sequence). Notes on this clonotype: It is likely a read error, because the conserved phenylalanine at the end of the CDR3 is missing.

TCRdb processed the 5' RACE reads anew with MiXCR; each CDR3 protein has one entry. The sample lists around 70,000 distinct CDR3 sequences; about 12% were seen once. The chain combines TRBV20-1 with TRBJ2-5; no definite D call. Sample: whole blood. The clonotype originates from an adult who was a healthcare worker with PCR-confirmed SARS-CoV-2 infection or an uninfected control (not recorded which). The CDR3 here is CSAPRAGNPETQYL. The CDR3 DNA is TGCAGTGCTCCCCGAGCCGGTAATCCGGAGACCCAGTACCTC.